Following are 9 T cell receptor beta chains from one sample sequenced in a study of T cells in Graves' hyperthyroidism and ophthalmopathy. TCR beta CDR3 regions were amplified from RNA. Researchers ran a first-round RT-PCR on the TCR CDR3 using the HTBI primer set. TCRdb fed the multiplex PCR reads into MiXCR, producing one record per CDR3 protein. The sample lists some 440,000 distinct CDR3 sequences, more than 15% seen once, with approximately 7.5% in the top ten. Source material: blood. These receptors all come from a woman aged 18-29 years with Graves' hyperthyroidism.

This clonotype appeared many times. The rearrangement joins TRBV5-1 to TRBJ2-7, with TRBD2 as a possible D gene (6 bases). V was clipped by 2 bases and J by 2 bases, with 11 bases between them. CDR3 size: 14 residues. The germline gives CDR1 SGHRS, CDR2 YFSETQ. CDR3 region: CASSFGERAYEQYF. For the CDR3, the DNA is TGCGCCAGCAGCTTCGGTGAGCGGGCCTACGAGCAGTACTTC.

In this sample, this clonotype turned up many times. The chain couples TRBV5-1 to TRBJ1-1; TRBD1 is a possible D gene (5 bases). Per germline, CDR1 SGHRS and CDR2 YFSETQ. CDR3 size: 15 residues. The V gene lost 4 bases and the J gene lost 1 base, with 14 bases spanning the gap. The CDR3 region is CASSRMGGGNTEAFF. The CDR3 DNA reads as TGCGCCAGCAGCCGTATGGGGGGGGGGAACACTGAAGCTTTCTTT.

This clonotype was found a few times. One end of the junction is discordant with germline, which a read error may explain. The chain recombines TRBV4-1 with TRBJ2-7; 8 bases match TRBD2. This CDR3 region has 16 residues. From germline, CDR1 is MGHRA and CDR2 YSYEKL. Written as DNA, the CDR3 is TGCGCCAGCAGCCAAGATCCGCGGGAGGCCACCTACGATCAGTACTTC. Protein sequence: CASSQDPREATYDQYF.

This clonotype was counted at least ten times. The J gene is TRBJ2-3, the V gene TRBV9, with 7 positions matching TRBD2. Germline V lookup: CDR1 SGDLS, CDR2 YYNGEE. The CDR3 loop spans 16 amino acids. The ends lost 3 bases at V and 2 bases at J; junction bases unmatched: 9. As DNA, the CDR3 is TGTGCCAGCAGCGATGGGGAGGGGCTAGCCACAGATACGCAGTATTTT. Amino acids: CASSDGEGLATDTQYF. The full variable domain, with the rest looked up from reference TRBV9 and TRBJ2-3, is DSGVTQTPKHLITATGQRVTLRCSPRSGDLSVYWYQQSLDQGLQFLIQYYNGEERAKGNILERFSAQQFPDLHSELNLSSLELGDSALYFCASSDGEGLATDTQYFGPGTRLTVL.

This clonotype turned up a few times. The J gene is TRBJ1-5, the V gene TRBV9; D is unresolved. Germline lookup yields CDR1 SGDLS and CDR2 YYNGEE. This CDR3 has 14 residues. The V gene lost 0 bases and the J gene lost 4 bases, with 8 bases spanning the gap. The CDR3, as DNA: TGTGCCAGCAGCGTAGGGGCGGGGAATCAGCCCCAGCATTTT. Translating gives CASSVGAGNQPQHF. The full variable domain, its missing parts supplied by reference TRBV9 and TRBJ1-5, is DSGVTQTPKHLITATGQRVTLRCSPRSGDLSVYWYQQSLDQGLQFLIQYYNGEERAKGNILERFSAQQFPDLHSELNLSSLELGDSALYFCASSVGAGNQPQHFGDGTRLSIL.

The table lists this clonotype with many counts. J is TRBJ2-7 and V is TRBV13; 8 bases match TRBD1. Germline V gene data show CDR1 as PRHDT and CDR2 as FYEKMQ (reference sequence). V was clipped by 3 bases and J by 5 bases; unmatched bases: 9. This CDR3 has 15 residues. This CDR3 reads CASSFQGMTGDEQYF. CDR3 sequence (DNA): TGTGCCAGCAGCTTCCAGGGGATGACAGGGGACGAGCAGTACTTC.

This rearrangement joins TRBV28 to TRBJ1-2; D uncertain. This CDR3 is 12 amino acids long. Germline lookup yields CDR1 MDHEN and CDR2 SYDVKM. Trimming cost V 6 bases and J 2 bases, with 7 bases left between them. The CDR3 nucleotides are TGTGCCAGCAGGGAAAAGAACTATGGCTACACCTTC. Translation: CASREKNYGYTF.

This clonotype was seen repeatedly, ten times or more. The chain recombines TRBV28 with TRBJ2-7; D is possibly TRBD2 (5 bases). In germline, CDR1 is MDHEN, CDR2 SYDVKM. Trimming removed 6 bases at V and 3 bases at J, with 15 bases between. This CDR3 has 14 residues. The chain's CDR3 is CASRNVGGLYEQYF. The CDR3 DNA sequence: TGTGCCAGCAGGAACGTCGGTGGACTCTACGAGCAGTACTTC. Full variable domain (remainder filled in from reference TRBV28 and TRBJ2-7): DVKVTQSSRYLVKRTGEKVFLECVQDMDHENMFWYRQDPGLGLRLIYFSYDVKMKEKGDIPEGYSVSREKKERFSLILESASTNQTSMYLCASRNVGGLYEQYFGPGTRLTVT.

This clonotype was counted ten times or more. The V and J genes are TRBV6-2 or TRBV6-3 and TRBJ2-1, with 11 bases matching TRBD2. CDR1 is MNHEY, CDR2 SVGEGT, per germline. The CDR3 length is 16 residues. Trimming took 1 base from V and 8 from J; bases not matched to a gene: 7. CDR3 loop: CASSYYSSGRGHEQFF. The CDR3 bases are TGTGCCAGCAGTTACTATAGTAGCGGGAGGGGGCATGAGCAGTTCTTC.